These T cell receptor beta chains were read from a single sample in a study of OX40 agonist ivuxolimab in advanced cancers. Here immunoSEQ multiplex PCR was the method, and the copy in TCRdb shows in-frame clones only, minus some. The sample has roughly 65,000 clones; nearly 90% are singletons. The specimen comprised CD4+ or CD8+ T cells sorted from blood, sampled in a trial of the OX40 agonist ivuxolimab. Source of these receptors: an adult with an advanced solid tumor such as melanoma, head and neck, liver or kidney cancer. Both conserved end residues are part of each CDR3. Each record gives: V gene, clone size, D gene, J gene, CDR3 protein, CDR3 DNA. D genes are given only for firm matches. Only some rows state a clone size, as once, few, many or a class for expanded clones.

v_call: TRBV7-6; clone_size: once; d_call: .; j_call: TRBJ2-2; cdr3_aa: CASSQRAGHKNTGELFF; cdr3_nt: TGTGCCAGCAGCCAACGGGCGGGACATAAGAACACCGGGGAGCTGTTTTTT
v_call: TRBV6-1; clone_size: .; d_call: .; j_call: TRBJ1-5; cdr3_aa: CASSEGDIQPQHF; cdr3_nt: TGTGCCAGCAGTGAAGGGGACATTCAGCCCCAGCATTTT
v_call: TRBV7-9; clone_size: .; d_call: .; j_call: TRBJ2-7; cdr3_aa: CASSLKGSYEQYF; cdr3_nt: TGTGCCAGCAGCTTAAAGGGCTCCTACGAGCAGTACTTC
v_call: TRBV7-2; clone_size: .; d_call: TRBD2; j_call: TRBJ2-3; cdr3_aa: CASSLPLAGADTQYF; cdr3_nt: TGTGCCAGCAGCTTACCCCTAGCGGGAGCAGATACGCAGTATTTT
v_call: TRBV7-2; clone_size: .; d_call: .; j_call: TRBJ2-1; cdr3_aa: CASSLVPGAGYTEQFF; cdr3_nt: TGTGCCAGCAGCTTAGTTCCCGGGGCGGGCTACACTGAGCAGTTCTTC
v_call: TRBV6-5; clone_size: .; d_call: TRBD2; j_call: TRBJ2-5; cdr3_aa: CASMGSGRSETQYF; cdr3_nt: TGTGCCAGCATGGGTAGCGGGAGGTCAGAGACCCAGTACTTC
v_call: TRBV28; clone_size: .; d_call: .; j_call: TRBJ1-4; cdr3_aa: CASRVGGALEKLFF; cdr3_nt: TGTGCCAGCAGGGTCGGGGGGGCTCTTGAAAAACTGTTTTTT
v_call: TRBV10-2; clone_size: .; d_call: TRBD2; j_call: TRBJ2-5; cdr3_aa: CATKAGEGAETQYF; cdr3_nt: TGCGCCACCAAAGCGGGAGAGGGTGCGGAGACCCAGTACTTC
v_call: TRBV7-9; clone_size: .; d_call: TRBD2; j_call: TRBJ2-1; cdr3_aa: CASSFGGRASEQFF; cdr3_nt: TGTGCCAGCAGCTTCGGCGGGAGGGCCAGTGAGCAGTTCTTC
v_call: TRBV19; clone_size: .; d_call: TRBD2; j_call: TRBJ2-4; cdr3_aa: CASSIVSSGRSNIQYF; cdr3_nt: TGTGCCAGTAGTATAGTTTCTAGCGGGAGATCGAACATTCAGTACTTC
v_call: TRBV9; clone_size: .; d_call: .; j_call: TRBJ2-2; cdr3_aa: CASSVGTLNTGELFF; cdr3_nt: TGTGCCAGCAGCGTAGGGACCCTAAACACCGGGGAGCTGTTTTTT
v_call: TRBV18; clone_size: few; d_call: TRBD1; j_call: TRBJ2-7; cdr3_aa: CASSTPDRGGYEQYF; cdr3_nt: TGTGCCAGCTCAACTCCGGACAGGGGTGGTTACGAGCAGTACTTC
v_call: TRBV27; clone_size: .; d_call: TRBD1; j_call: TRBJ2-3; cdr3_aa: CASWGGQGEYTQYF; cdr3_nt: TGTGCCAGTTGGGGGGGACAGGGGGAATATACGCAGTATTTT
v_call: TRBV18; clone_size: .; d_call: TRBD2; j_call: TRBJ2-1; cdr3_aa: CASSPDGRPYNEQFF; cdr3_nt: TGTGCCAGCTCACCCGACGGGAGGCCCTACAATGAGCAGTTCTTC
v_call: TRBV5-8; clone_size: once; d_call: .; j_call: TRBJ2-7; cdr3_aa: CASSFGYSSYEQYF; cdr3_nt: TGTGCCAGCAGCTTCGGATATAGCTCCTACGAGCAGTACTTC
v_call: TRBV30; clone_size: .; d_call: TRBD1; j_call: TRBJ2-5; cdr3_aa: CAWGTGSETQYF; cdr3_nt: TGTGCCTGGGGGACAGGTTCGGAGACCCAGTACTTC
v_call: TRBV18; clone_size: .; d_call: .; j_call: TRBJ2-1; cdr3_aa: CASSPPKGYNEQFF; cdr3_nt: TGTGCCAGCTCACCACCGAAGGGGTACAATGAGCAGTTCTTC
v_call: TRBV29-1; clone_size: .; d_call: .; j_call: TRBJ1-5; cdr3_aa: CSVRKGWDQPQHF; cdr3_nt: TGCAGCGTACGTAAGGGGTGGGATCAGCCCCAGCATTTT
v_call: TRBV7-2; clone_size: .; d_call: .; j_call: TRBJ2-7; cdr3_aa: CASSSGGQAYEEQYF; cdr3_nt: TGTGCCAGCAGCTCTGGGGGACAAGCCTACGAGGAGCAGTACTTC
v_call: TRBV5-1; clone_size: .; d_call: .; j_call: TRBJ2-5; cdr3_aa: CASSLEGGFETQYF; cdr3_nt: TGCGCCAGCAGCTTGGAAGGGGGATTCGAGACCCAGTACTTC
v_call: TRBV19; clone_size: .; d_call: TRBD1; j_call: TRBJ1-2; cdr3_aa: CASSMGTGNGYTF; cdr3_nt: TGTGCCAGTAGTATGGGGACAGGGAATGGCTACACCTTC
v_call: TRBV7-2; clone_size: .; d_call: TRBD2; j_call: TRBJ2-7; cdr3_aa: CASSQQREGPYEQYF; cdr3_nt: TGTGCCAGCAGTCAGCAGCGGGAGGGCCCATACGAGCAGTACTTC
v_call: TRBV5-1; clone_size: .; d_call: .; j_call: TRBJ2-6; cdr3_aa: CASSQTQSSSGANVLTF; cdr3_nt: TGCGCCAGCAGCCAAACACAGAGTTCGTCTGGGGCCAACGTCCTGACTTTC
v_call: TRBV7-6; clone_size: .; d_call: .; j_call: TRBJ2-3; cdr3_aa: CASSLGAGTQYF; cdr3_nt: TGTGCCAGCAGCTTGGGAGCGGGTACGCAGTATTTT
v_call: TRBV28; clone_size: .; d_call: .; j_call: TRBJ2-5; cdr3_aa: CASSLLSGWETQYF; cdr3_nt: TGTGCCAGCAGTTTACTTTCAGGGTGGGAGACCCAGTACTTC
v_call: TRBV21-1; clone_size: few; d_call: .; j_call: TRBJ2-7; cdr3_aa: CASPTETYEQYF; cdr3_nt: TGTGCCAGCCCCACTGAAACCTACGAGCAGTACTTC
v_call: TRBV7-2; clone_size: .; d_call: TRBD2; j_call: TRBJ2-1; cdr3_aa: CASSIRTSGNRYNEQFF; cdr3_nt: TGTGCCAGCAGCATCAGGACTAGCGGGAATCGGTACAATGAGCAGTTCTTC
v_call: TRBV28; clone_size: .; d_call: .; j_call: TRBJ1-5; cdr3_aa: CASSLTQGLNQPQHF; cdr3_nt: TGTGCCAGCAGTTTAACACAAGGGTTGAATCAGCCCCAGCATTTT
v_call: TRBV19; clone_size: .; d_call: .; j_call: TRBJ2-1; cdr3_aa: CASSIGWQNNEQFF; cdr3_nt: TGTGCCAGTAGTATAGGTTGGCAGAACAATGAGCAGTTCTTC
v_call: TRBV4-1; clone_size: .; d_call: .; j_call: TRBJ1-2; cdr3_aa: CASSQGPGTTRANYGYTF; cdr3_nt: TGCGCCAGCAGCCAAGGTCCAGGGACGACTAGAGCTAACTATGGCTACACCTTC
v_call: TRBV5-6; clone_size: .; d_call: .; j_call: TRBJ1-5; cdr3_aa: CASSRTGQPQHF; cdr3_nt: TGTGCCAGCAGCCGGACTGGTCAGCCCCAGCATTTT
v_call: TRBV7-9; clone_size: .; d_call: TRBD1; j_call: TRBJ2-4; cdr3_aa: CASSPLRDRAEAKNIQYF; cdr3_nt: TGTGCCAGCAGCCCGCTCCGGGACAGGGCCGAAGCCAAAAACATTCAGTACTTC
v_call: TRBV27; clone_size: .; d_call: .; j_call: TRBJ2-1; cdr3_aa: CASSGPPPYEQFF; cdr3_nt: TGTGCCAGCAGTGGTCCACCCCCGTATGAGCAGTTCTTC
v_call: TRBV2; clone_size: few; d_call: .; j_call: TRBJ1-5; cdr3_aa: CASSPIGASNQPQHF; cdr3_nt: TGTGCCAGCAGTCCCATCGGGGCTAGCAATCAGCCCCAGCATTTT
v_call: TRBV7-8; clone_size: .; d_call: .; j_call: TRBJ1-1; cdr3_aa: CASSLASRTTEAFF; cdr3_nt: TGTGCCAGCAGCTTAGCGAGCAGGACTACTGAAGCTTTCTTT
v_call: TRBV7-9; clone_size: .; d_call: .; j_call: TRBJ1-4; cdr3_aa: CASSLYAGKGKLFF; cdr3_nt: TGTGCCAGCAGCTTATACGCGGGTAAGGGAAAACTGTTTTTT
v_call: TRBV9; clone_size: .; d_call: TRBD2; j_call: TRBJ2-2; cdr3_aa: CASSVGLAGRTGELFF; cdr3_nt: TGTGCCAGCAGCGTCGGTCTAGCGGGAAGGACCGGGGAGCTGTTTTTT
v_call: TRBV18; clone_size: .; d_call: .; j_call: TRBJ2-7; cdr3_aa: CASAAGTSYEQYF; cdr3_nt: TGTGCCAGCGCCGCCGGGACCTCCTACGAGCAGTACTTC
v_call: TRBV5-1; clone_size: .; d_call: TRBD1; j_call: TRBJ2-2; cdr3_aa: CASSPGQPFTGELFF; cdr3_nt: TGCGCCAGCAGCCCGGGACAGCCCTTTACCGGGGAGCTGTTTTTT
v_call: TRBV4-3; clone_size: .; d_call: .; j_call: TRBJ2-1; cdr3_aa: CASSQDRRTWGEQFF; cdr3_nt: TGCGCCAGCAGCCAAGATAGACGGACCTGGGGTGAGCAGTTCTTC
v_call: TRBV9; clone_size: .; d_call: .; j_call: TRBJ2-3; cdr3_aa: CASSPRGGVDTQYF; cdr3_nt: TGTGCCAGCAGCCCCCGCGGCGGGGTCGATACGCAGTATTTT
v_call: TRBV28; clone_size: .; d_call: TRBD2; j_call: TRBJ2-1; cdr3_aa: CASTPAGRAYNEQFF; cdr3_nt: TGTGCCAGCACTCCTGCCGGGAGGGCATACAATGAGCAGTTCTTC
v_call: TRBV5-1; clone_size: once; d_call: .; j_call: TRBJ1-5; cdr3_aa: CASSFQGGQPQHF; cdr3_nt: TGCGCCAGCAGCTTTCAGGGAGGGCAGCCCCAGCATTTT
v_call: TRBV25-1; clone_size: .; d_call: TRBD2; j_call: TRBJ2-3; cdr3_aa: CASSERPGGGTDTQYF; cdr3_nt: TGTGCCAGCAGTGAACGTCCGGGAGGTGGGACAGATACGCAGTATTTT
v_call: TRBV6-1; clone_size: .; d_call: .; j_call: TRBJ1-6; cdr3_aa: CASSDVEGLSPLHF; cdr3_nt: TGTGCCAGCAGTGACGTCGAGGGGCTATCACCCCTCCACTTT
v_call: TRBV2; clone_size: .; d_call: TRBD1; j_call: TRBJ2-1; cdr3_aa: CASSDSTGGSYNEQFF; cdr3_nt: TGTGCCAGCAGTGATTCGACAGGGGGGTCCTACAATGAGCAGTTCTTC
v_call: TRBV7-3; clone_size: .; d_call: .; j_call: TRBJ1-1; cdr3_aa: CASSLSHGNTEAFF; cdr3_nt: TGTGCCAGCAGCTTATCGCACGGAAACACTGAAGCTTTCTTT
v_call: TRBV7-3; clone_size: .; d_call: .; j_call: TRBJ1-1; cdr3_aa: CASSLMTQGEAFF; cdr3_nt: TGTGCCAGCAGCTTAATGACGCAGGGGGAAGCTTTCTTT
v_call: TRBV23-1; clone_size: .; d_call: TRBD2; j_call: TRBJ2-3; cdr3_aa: CASSQSGLAFSTDTQYF; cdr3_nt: TGCGCCAGCAGTCAATCAGGACTAGCGTTTAGCACAGATACGCAGTATTTT
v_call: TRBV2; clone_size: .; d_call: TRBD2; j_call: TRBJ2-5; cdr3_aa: CASSVIAGVGGGETQYF; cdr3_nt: TGTGCCAGCAGTGTAATAGCGGGAGTGGGGGGTGGAGAGACCCAGTACTTC
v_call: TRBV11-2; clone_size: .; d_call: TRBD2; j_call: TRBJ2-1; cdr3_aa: CASSPRLAEYNEQFF; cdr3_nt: TGTGCCAGCAGCCCCCGACTAGCGGAGTACAATGAGCAGTTCTTC